This T cell receptor (beta chain) was obtained from a study of PD-1 blockade in classical Hodgkin lymphoma. Some clones are missing from TCRdb's copy, which holds only in-frame ones; the method was immunoSEQ multiplex PCR. The repertoire consists of tens of thousands of clones, with roughly 89% occurring once and the leading ten covering over 8.5%. V was trimmed by 8 bases and J by 0 bases, leaving 14 bases between them. CDR1 SGHAT and CDR2 FQNNGV come from the germline V gene. The length of the CDR3 is 15 residues. Each of the patients experienced relapse following autologous stem cell transplantation, and their brentuximab vedotin exposure differed.

The chain couples TRBV11-2 to TRBJ1-5; D uncertain. The TCR comes from a human donor with classical Hodgkin lymphoma. The material sequenced was peripheral blood mononuclear cells (PBMCs), taken before the second cycle of nivolumab. The CDR3 nucleotides are TGTGCCAGCGCCGAGCTAGGGTATAGCAATCAGCCCCAGCATTTT. It translates to CASAELGYSNQPQHF.